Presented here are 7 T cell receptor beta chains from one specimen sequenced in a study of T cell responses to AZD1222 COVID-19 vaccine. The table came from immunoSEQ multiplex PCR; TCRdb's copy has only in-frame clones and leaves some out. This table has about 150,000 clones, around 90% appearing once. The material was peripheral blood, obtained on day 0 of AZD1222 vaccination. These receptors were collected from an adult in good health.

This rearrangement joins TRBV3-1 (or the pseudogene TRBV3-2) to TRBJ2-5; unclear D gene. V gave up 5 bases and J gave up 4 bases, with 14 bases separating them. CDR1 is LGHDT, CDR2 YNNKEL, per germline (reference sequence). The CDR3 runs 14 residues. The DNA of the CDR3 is TGTGCCAGCAGCGACACCGGGCCAGGAGAGACCCAGTACTTC. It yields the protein CASSDTGPGETQYF.

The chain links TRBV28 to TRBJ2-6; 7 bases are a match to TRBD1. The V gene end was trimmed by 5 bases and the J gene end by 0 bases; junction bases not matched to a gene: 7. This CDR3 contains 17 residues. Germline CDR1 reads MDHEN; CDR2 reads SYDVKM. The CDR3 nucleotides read TGTGCCAGCAGTAACCCGGGACAGCGCTCTGGGGCCAACGTCCTGACTTTC. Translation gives CASSNPGQRSGANVLTF.

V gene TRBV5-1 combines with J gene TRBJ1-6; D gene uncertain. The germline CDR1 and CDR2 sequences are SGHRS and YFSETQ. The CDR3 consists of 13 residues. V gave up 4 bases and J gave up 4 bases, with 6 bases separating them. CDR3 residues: CASSREYNSPLHF. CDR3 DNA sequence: TGCGCCAGCAGCAGGGAATATAATTCACCCCTCCACTTT. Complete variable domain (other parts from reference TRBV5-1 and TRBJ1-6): KAGVTQTPRYLIKTRGQQVTLSCSPISGHRSVSWYQQTPGQGLQFLFEYFSETQRNKGNFPGRFSGRQFSNSRSEMNVSTLELGDSALYLCASSREYNSPLHFGNGTRLTVT.

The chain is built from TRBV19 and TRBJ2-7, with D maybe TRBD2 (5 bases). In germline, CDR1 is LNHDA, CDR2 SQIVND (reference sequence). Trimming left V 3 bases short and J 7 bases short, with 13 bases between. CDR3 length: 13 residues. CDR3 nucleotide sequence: TGTGCCAGTAGTATGGGAGCCGGAAAAGAGCAGTACTTC. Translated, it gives CASSMGAGKEQYF.

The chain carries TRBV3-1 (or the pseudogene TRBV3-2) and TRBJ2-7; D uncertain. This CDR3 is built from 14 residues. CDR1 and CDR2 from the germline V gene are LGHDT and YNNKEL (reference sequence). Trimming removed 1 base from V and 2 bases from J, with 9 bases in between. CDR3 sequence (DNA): TGTGCCAGCAGCCAAGGTGCACTTACCTACGAGCAGTACTTC. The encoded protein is CASSQGALTYEQYF.

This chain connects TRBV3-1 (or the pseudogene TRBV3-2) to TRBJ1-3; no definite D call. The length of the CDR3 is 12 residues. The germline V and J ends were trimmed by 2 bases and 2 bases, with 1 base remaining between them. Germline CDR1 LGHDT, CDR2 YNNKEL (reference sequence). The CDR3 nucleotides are TGTGCCAGCAGCCAACCTGGAAACACCATATATTTT. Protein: CASSQPGNTIYF.

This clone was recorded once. The CDR3 loop reads CATSDPGGSPHNEQFF. The CDR3 coding sequence is TGTGCCACCAGTGATCCCGGGGGGTCGCCCCACAATGAGCAGTTCTTC. The V and J genes are TRBV24-1 and TRBJ2-1, with 7 bases matching TRBD2. V lost 3 bases and J lost 5; bases outside the gene matches: 9. This CDR3 comprises 16 residues. Germline-derived CDR1 and CDR2 are KGHDR and SFDVKD.